Shown below are 3 T cell receptor beta chains from a single sample sequenced in a study of human T cells and chemical hapten exposure. Time point denoted: patch test 2, 6 weeks after DPC sensitization. The sample's treatment: therapeutic diphenylcyclopropenone sensitization with weekly scalp DPC. TCRdb independently ran MiXCR on the RACE reads; one entry per CDR3 protein. The sample has under 100,000 distinct CDR3 sequences, 8.5% to 12% seen once. The sample in question was whole blood, obtained in connection with sensitization to the hapten diphenylcyclopropenone (DPC). These receptors originate from a woman in her forties or fifties with alopecia areata. Some clones in this sample may be carry-over from other donors' samples.

The chain joins TRBV20-1 to TRBJ2-2, with D unclear. CDR3 length: 13 residues. Germline V lookup: CDR1 DFQATT, CDR2 SNEGSKA (reference sequence). V lost 1 base and J lost 6, with 9 bases in between. The CDR3 coding sequence is TGCAGTGCTAGAGGCGTATGGCCCGGGGAGCTGTTTTTT. This encodes CSARGVWPGELFF.

CDR3: CASSLSEGMAQPQHF. CDR3 nucleotide sequence: TGCGCCAGCAGCCTTTCCGAGGGTATGGCTCAGCCCCAGCATTTT. This rearrangement joins TRBV5-1 to TRBJ1-5; D is unresolved. Trimming pared 4 bases from V and 6 bases from J, leaving 17 bases between. The V gene's germline CDR1 is SGHRS and CDR2 YFSETQ. There are 15 residues in the CDR3.

This clonotype has ten or more counts. This chain links TRBV29-1 with TRBJ1-5; 9 bases line up with TRBD1. This CDR3 comprises 14 residues. Germline trimming cut 4 bases from V and 2 bases from J; bases unmatched to any gene: 3. The germline gives CDR1 SQVTM, CDR2 ANQGSEA. DNA for the CDR3: TGCAGCGTTGCCAACAGGGGGCGCAATCAGCCCCAGCATTTT. Protein: CSVANRGRNQPQHF.